This T cell receptor beta chain was identified during a study of beta chain features in type 1 diabetes (dated by TCRdb to the late 2010s). With regard to the full study: Mean age, gender distribution, total cell number and subset yield did not differ between patients and healthy donors. In the study, TCRB repertoires of sorted circulating CD4+ T cell subsets from recently diagnosed type 1 diabetes patients were compared with those of matched healthy donors. Regulatory and stem cell-like memory subsets were obtained from only 8 patients and roughly 8 healthy donors, while naive and central memory subsets were obtained from all 30 or so donors. A total of over 95,000,000 sorted cells were examined across all samples, and RNA yield correlated strongly with the number of cells per subset. Results the study describes overall, beyond this receptor: Fewer insertions and more nucleotide deletions at VDJ recombination sites were observed in patients with type 1 diabetes, implying thymic rearrangement abnormalities. Naive, central memory and regulatory TCRB repertoires appeared to be more alike among patients than among healthy donors. HLA sub-analyses involved small numbers of individuals, so any influence of HLA type on TCRB rearrangement remained unresolved. PCR might favor shorter templates, but patient and control samples were amplified and corrected together, so any skew would affect both groups equally. Because cDNA rather than genomic DNA was sequenced, highly expressing activated cells could have been over-represented, although no difference in activation and CD3 levels was found between groups. A moderate but significant shortening of TCRB CDR3 length was observed in type 1 diabetes patients in all four CD4+ subsets.

The entire isolated RNA was reverse transcribed using the High Capacity cDNA Reverse Transcription Kit, and thus expressed TCRB transcripts were sequenced. Naive, central memory and regulatory T cell samples underwent deep immunoSEQ sequencing, averaging around 4 million total reads per sample. Sorted cells were lysed in RLT buffer and RNA was extracted with DNase-treated RNeasy Micro or Mini kits, depending on cell number. Each cell subset was processed separately to prevent cross-contamination, with patient and healthy donor samples processed together. The immunoSEQ multiplex PCR was used to amplify TCRB sequences from cDNA, generating 87-bp fragments that spanned the CDR3 region. The amplicons were sequenced using the Illumina HiSeq platform. The study's own analysis went as follows. Synthetic template baselines were used to correct PCR bias computationally, reads within Hamming distance 2 were collapsed together, and singletons that could not be merged were discarded. Reads were aligned against IMGT to assign V, D and J genes, CDR3 length and insertions or deletions at six rearrangement sites. Within each subset, clonotype counts were normalized to sorted cell number, and only after that were true diversity and Gini coefficients computed with the tcR R package. Repertoire sharing was quantified using the overlap coefficient calculated on TCRB nucleotide sequences. Out-of-frame TCRB sequences from naive cells were analyzed as a proxy for the pre-selection repertoire. The table comes from immuneACCESS by way of TCRdb, which keeps in-frame sequences with V and J called. Part of the clones is missing from these tables; in studies checked, under half for an unresolved V gene and the rest for unknown reasons. V, J and clone size derive from that table, while D and trimming were established from the DNA sequence. This sample comprises over 500,000 clones, roughly 15% of them detected only once. The ten most abundant clones make up about 0.087% of the sample.

From each donor, a single peripheral blood sample of 100 to 150 mL on average was drawn into heparinised tubes. A BD FACSAria II and a panel including CD45RO, CCR7, CD25, CD127, CD95 and CD27 were used to sort naive, central memory, regulatory and stem cell-like memory CD4+ T cells. Every sorted population had a purity above 98%. PBMCs were isolated right away by Lymphoprep density gradient centrifugation and were stained directly, without culture. So that batch effects would be minimized, each experiment stained and sorted samples in pairs, pairing one healthy donor with one patient. There are 12 amino acids in the CDR3, from cysteine to phenylalanine inclusive. The DNA shown is the 36-base CDR3, in frame from base 1. Trimming costs V 6 bases and J 2 bases, and their ends lie 4 bases apart. Sequences LNHDA (CDR1) and SQIVND (CDR2) are obtained from the germline V gene (reference sequence). As to this clone: What this receptor recognizes is not known. Nothing much larger sits one base from this clone, and base qualities are not available.

This chain is built from TRBV19 and TRBJ2-2, with no confident D gene call. This TCR was sampled from a man between 18 and 35 years old in good health. Specimen: naive CD4+ T cells from blood. Taken with the paper, the label for cell subset or site translates to: true naive CD4+ T cells. At the DNA level, the sequence is TGTGCCAGTAGAGTTAACACCGGGGAGCTGTTTTTT. Translated, this is CASRVNTGELFF. Here the CDR3 is joined to the reference TRBV19 and TRBJ2-2 genes, and the full variable domain is: DGGITQSPKYLFRKEGQNVTLSCEQNLNHDAMYWYRQDPGQGLRLIYYSQIVNDFQKGDIAEGYSVSREKKESFPLTVTSAQKNPTAFYLCASRVNTGELFFGEGSRLTVL.